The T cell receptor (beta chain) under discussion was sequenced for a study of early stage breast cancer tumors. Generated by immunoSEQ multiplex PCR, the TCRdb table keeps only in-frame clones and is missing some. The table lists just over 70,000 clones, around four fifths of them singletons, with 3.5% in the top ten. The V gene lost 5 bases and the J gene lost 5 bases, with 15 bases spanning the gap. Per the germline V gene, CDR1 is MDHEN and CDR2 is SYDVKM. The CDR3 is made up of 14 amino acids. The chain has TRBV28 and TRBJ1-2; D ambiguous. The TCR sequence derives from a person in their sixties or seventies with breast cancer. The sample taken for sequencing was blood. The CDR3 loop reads CASSPGPRQYGYTF. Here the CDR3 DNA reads TGTGCCAGCAGTCCTGGGCCCCGGCAGTATGGCTACACCTTC.